The clone carrying this T cell receptor beta chain was counted many times. Antigen specificity is unknown. What was amplified from RNA transcripts were TCR beta CDR3 regions. The HTBI primer set served for first-round RT-PCR of the TCR CDR3. TCRdb processed the multiplex PCR reads anew with MiXCR; each CDR3 protein has one entry. Of over 650,000 distinct CDR3 sequences in the sample, roughly 15% were seen once. This record comes from a study of T cells in Graves' hyperthyroidism and ophthalmopathy. Study-level information: The authors collected peripheral blood at initial diagnosis, before any treatment. Findings and limits, study-wide: Expanded thyroid clonotypes (above 0.001) were mostly also found in blood. By a 13 V-J model, ophthalmopathy was set apart from stable hyperthyroidism.

From 10 ml of fresh peripheral blood, PBMCs were isolated. The CDR3 consists of 13 residues. V gave up 9 bases and J gave up 7 bases, with 16 bases separating them. The rearrangement uses TRBV12-3 or TRBV12-4 and TRBJ2-1, with a tentative D call TRBD1 (6 bases). The sample comprised blood. The TCR was taken from a young man with Graves' hyperthyroidism. The CDR3 region is CARLTQGRNEQFF. CDR3 nucleotides: TGTGCCAGGCTCACCCAGGGGAGAAATGAGCAGTTCTTC.